Reported below is one TCR beta chain. Antigen: not known. With baseline, cycle 4 day 1, and cycle 7 day 1 as timepoints, blood was sampled. The germline V and J ends were trimmed by 2 bases and 7 bases, with 11 bases remaining between them. The CDR3 extends over 13 amino acids. Germline CDR1 reads SGHTA; CDR2 reads FQGNSA. Clones were sequenced by immunoSEQ multiplex PCR, and TCRdb holds only the in-frame ones, with some missing. The sample carries roughly 120,000 clones, roughly 87% recorded once. The data were taken from a study of OX40 agonist ivuxolimab in advanced cancers. Study-wide background: Aged about 23 to 80 with a mean of 60 years, they were 82.7% male.

Study findings and constraints: Compared with others, partial responders at 0.1-3.0 mg/kg displayed clonal expansion among the lowest.

This sample comprised CD4+ or CD8+ T cells sorted from blood, obtained in a trial of the OX40 agonist ivuxolimab. The rearrangement uses TRBV7-2 and TRBJ1-2, with D unresolved. The source is an adult with an advanced solid tumor such as melanoma, head and neck, liver or kidney cancer. The chain's CDR3 is CASSLPRKGGYTF. CDR3 bases: TGTGCCAGCAGCTTACCAAGAAAGGGTGGCTACACCTTC.